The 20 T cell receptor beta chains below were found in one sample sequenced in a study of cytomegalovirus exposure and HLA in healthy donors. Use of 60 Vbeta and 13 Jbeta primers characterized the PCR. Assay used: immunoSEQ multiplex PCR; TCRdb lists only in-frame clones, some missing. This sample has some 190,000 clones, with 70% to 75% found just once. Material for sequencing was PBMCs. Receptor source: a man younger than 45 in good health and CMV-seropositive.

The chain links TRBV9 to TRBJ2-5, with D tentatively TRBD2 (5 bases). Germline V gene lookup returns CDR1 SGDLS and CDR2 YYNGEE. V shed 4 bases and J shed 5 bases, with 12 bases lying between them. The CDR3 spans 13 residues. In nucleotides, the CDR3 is TGTGCCAGCAGCCGAATTACGGGGGAGACCCAGTACTTC. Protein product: CASSRITGETQYF.

The CDR3 is CASCIREQYF. For the CDR3, the DNA is TGTGCCAGCTGTATTCGCGAGCAGTACTTC. V gene TRBV2 combines with J gene TRBJ2-7; no reliable D call. The germline gives CDR1 SNHLY, CDR2 FYNNEI. The V end was cut by 8 bases, the J end by 6 bases, with 8 bases between. There are 10 residues in the CDR3.

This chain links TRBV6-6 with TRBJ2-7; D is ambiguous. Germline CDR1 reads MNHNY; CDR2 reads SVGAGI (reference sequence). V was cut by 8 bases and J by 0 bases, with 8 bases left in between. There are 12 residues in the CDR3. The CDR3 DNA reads TGTGCCAGCGCAGCTAGCTCCTACGAGCAGTACTTC. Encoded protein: CASAASSYEQYF.

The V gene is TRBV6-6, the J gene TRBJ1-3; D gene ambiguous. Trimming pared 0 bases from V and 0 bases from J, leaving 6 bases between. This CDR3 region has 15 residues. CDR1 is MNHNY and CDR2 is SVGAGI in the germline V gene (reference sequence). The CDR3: CASSYSSGSGNTIYF. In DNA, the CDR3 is TGTGCCAGCAGTTACTCGTCAGGCTCTGGAAACACCATATATTTT.

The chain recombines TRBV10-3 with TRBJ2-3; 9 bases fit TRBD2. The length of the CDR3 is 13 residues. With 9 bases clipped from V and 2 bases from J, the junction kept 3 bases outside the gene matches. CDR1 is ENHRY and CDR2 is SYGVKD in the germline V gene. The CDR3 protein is CAISGSATDTQYF. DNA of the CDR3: TGTGCCATTAGCGGGAGTGCCACAGATACGCAGTATTTT.

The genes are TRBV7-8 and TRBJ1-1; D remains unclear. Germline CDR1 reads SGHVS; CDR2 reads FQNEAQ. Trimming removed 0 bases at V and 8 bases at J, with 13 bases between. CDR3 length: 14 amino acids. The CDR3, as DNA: TGTGCCAGCAGCTTAGCGAGGAGGCCCCGGGAAGCTTTCTTT. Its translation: CASSLARRPREAFF.

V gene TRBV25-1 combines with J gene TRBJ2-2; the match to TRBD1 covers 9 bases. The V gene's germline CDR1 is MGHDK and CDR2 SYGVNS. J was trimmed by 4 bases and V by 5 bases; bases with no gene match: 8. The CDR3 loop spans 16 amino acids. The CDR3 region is CASSIGTGRSTGELFF. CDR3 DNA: TGTGCCAGCAGTATCGGGACAGGGAGATCCACCGGGGAGCTGTTTTTT.

In nucleotides, the CDR3 is TGTGCCAGCAGCCCACTAGCGGGGGGGCTGGATACGCAGTATTTT. As protein: CASSPLAGGLDTQYF. This rearrangement joins TRBV6-5 to TRBJ2-3; 13 nucleotides match TRBD2. The CDR3 covers 15 residues. Trimming removed 6 bases from V and 6 bases from J; junction bases left unmatched: 6. Looked up from germline, CDR1 is MNHEY and CDR2 is SVGAGI.

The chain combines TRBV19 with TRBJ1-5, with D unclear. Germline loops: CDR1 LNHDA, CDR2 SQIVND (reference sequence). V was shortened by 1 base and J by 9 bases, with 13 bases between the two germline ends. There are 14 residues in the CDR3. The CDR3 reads CASSIGRGTWPQHF. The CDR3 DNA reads TGTGCCAGTAGTATAGGGCGGGGAACTTGGCCCCAGCATTTT. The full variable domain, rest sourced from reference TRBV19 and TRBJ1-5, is DGGITQSPKYLFRKEGQNVTLSCEQNLNHDAMYWYRQDPGQGLRLIYYSQIVNDFQKGDIAEGYSVSREKKESFPLTVTSAQKNPTAFYLCASSIGRGTWPQHFGDGTRLSIL.

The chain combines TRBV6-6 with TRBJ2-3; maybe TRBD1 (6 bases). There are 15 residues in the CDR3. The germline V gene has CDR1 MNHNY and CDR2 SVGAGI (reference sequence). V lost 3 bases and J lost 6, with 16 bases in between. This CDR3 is CASSYRTGRTDTQYF. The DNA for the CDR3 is TGTGCCAGCAGTTATCGTACAGGGCGGACGGATACGCAGTATTTT.

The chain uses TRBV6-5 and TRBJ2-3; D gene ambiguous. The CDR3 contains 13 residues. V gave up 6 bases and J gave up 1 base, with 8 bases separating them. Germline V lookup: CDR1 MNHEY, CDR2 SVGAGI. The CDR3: CASRVPGTDTQYF. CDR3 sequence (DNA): TGTGCCAGCAGGGTACCGGGCACAGATACGCAGTATTTT.

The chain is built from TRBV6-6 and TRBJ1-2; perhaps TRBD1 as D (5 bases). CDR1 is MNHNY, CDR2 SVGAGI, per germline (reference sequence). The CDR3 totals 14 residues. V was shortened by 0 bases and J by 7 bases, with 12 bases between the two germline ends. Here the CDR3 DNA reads TGTGCCAGCAGTTACTCCCAACAGGCTGCTGGCTACACCTTC. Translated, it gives CASSYSQQAAGYTF.

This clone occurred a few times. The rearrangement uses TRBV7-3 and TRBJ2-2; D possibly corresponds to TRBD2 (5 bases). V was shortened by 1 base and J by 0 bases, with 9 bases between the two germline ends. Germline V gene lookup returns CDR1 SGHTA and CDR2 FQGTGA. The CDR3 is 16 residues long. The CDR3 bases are TGTGCCAGCAGCTTAAACCCGGGGACGAACACCGGGGAGCTGTTTTTT. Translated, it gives CASSLNPGTNTGELFF. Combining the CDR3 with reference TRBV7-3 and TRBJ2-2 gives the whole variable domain GAGVSQTPSNKVTEKGKYVELRCDPISGHTALYWYRQSLGQGPEFLIYFQGTGAADDSGLPNDRFFAVRPEGSVSTLKIQRTERGDSAVYLCASSLNPGTNTGELFFGEGSRLTVL.

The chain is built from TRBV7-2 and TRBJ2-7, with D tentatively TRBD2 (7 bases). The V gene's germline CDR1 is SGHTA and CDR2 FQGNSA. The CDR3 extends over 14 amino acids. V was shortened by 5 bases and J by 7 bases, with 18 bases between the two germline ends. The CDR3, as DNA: TGTGCCAGCAGCCCCGGGGCGGGGGCGCTTGAGCAGTACTTC. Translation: CASSPGAGALEQYF.

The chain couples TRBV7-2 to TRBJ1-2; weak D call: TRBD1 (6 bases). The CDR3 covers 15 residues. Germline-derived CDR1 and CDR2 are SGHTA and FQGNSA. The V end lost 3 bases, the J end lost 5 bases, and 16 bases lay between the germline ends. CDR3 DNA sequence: TGTGCCAGCAGCTTGCCAGGGGACGGCATATATGGCTACACCTTC. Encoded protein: CASSLPGDGIYGYTF.

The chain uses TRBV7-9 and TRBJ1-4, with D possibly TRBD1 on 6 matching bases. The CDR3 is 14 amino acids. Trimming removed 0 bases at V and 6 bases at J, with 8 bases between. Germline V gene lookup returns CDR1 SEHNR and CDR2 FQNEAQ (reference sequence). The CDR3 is CASSLADSYEKLFF. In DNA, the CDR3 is TGTGCCAGCAGCTTAGCGGACAGCTATGAAAAACTGTTTTTT.

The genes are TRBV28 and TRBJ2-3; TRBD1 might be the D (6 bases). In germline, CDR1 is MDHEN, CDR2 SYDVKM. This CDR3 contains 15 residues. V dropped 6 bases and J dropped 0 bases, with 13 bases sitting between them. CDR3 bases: TGTGCCAGCAGCACAGGGTCCGTTAGCACAGATACGCAGTATTTT. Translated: CASSTGSVSTDTQYF.

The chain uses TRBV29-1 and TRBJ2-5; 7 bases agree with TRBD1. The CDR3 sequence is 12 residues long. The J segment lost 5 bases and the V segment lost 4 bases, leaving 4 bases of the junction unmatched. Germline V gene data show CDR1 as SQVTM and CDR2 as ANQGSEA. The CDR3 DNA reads TGCAGCGTTGGGAGACAGGGTGAGACCCAGTACTTC. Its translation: CSVGRQGETQYF.

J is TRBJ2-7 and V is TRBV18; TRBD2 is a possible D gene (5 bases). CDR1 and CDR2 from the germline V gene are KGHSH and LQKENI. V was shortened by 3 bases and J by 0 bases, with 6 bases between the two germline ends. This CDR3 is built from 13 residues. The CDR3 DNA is TGTGCCAGCTCACCCCGGGGCTCCTACGAGCAGTACTTC. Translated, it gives CASSPRGSYEQYF.

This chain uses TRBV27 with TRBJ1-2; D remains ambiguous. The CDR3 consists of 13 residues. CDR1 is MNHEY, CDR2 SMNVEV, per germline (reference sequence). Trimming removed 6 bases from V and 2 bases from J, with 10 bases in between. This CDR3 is CASRTWENYGYTF. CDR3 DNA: TGTGCCAGCAGAACCTGGGAGAACTATGGCTACACCTTC.